Following are 21 T cell receptor beta chains from one sample sequenced in a study of T cell responses to AZD1222 COVID-19 vaccine. Using immunoSEQ multiplex PCR, the repertoire was profiled, and TCRdb retains in-frame clones only, with some absent. Among around 200,000 clones listed, around 88% were seen once. The sample here was peripheral blood, taken on day 0 of AZD1222 vaccination. These receptors all stem from an adult in good health.

V gene TRBV27 combines with J gene TRBJ2-7, with D uncertain. CDR1 and CDR2 from the germline V gene are MNHEY and SMNVEV (reference sequence). Trimming removed 4 bases from V and 2 bases from J, with 12 bases in between. The CDR3 has 14 amino acids. The CDR3 reads CASSSRVTTYEQYF. DNA of the CDR3: TGTGCCAGCAGTTCAAGGGTCACTACCTACGAGCAGTACTTC.

This chain connects TRBV5-1 to TRBJ2-2; TRBD2 matches 8 bases. This CDR3 spans 14 amino acids. V was clipped by 2 bases and J by 7 bases; unmatched bases: 4. In germline, CDR1 is SGHRS, CDR2 YFSETQ. The CDR3 sequence is CASSFGAGDGELFF. CDR3 bases: TGCGCCAGCAGCTTCGGAGCGGGGGACGGGGAGCTGTTTTTT.

The CDR3 coding sequence is TGTGCCATCCAAACAGGGGGGCAGGGACAAGAGACCCAGTACTTC. Amino acid sequence: CAIQTGGQGQETQYF. V and J are TRBV28 and TRBJ2-5; 8 nucleotides agree with TRBD1. With V trimmed by 10 bases and J by 2 bases, 12 bases remained unmatched. This CDR3 is built from 15 residues. Germline-derived CDR1 and CDR2 are MDHEN and SYDVKM. Variable domain in full (rest from reference TRBV28 and TRBJ2-5): DVKVTQSSRYLVKRTGEKVFLECVQDMDHENMFWYRQDPGLGLRLIYFSYDVKMKEKGDIPEGYSVSREKKERFSLILESASTNQTSMYLCAIQTGGQGQETQYFGPGTRLLVL.

This clone was seen only a few times. The V and J genes are TRBV12-3 or TRBV12-4 and TRBJ2-5; D perhaps matches TRBD2 (6 bases). The ends were cut back, 6 bases at V and 4 bases at J, with 12 bases in the middle. CDR3 length: 13 residues. The CDR3 DNA is TGTGCCAGCAGCCCCCTGGGGGGAGAGACCCAGTACTTC. This sequence encodes CASSPLGGETQYF.

This chain links TRBV30 with TRBJ2-7; 7 nucleotides line up with TRBD1. After removal of 4 bases from V and 3 bases from J, the junction contained 6 bases not matched to a gene. CDR3 length equals 13 residues. CDR1 GTSNPN and CDR2 SVGIG come from the germline V gene (reference sequence). The CDR3 protein is CAWTSTGNYEQYF. CDR3 DNA sequence: TGTGCCTGGACCTCGACAGGGAACTACGAGCAGTACTTC. Full variable domain (rest looked up from reference TRBV30 and TRBJ2-7): SQTIHQWPATLVQPVGSPLSLECTVEGTSNPNLYWYRQAAGRGLQLLFYSVGIGQISSEVPQNLSASRPQDRQFILSSKKLLLSDSGFYLCAWTSTGNYEQYFGPGTRLTVT.

The chain uses TRBV5-1 and TRBJ1-2; perhaps TRBD1 as D (6 bases). Between the trimmed V and J ends, which lost 2 bases and 4 bases, there was a span of 15 bases. Germline CDR1 reads SGHRS; CDR2 reads YFSETQ. This CDR3 contains 15 residues. This CDR3 reads CASSLTGKPPYGYTF. In nucleotides, the CDR3 is TGCGCCAGCAGCTTAACAGGGAAACCCCCCTATGGCTACACCTTC.

This chain uses TRBV7-9 with TRBJ1-6; 9 nucleotides match TRBD1. The V gene's germline CDR1 is SEHNR and CDR2 FQNEAQ (reference sequence). CDR3 size: 17 residues. V shed 4 bases and J 7 bases; nucleotides not matched to a gene: 11. The CDR3 spells CASSSTWGGTGNSPLHF. CDR3 nucleotide sequence: TGTGCCAGCAGCTCCACGTGGGGTGGGACAGGGAATTCACCCCTCCACTTT.

This sequence joins TRBV2 and TRBJ1-5; 8 nucleotides align to TRBD1. The CDR3 is made up of 14 amino acids. Looked up from germline, CDR1 is SNHLY and CDR2 is FYNNEI. V was clipped by 1 base and J by 9 bases; unmatched bases: 5. CDR3 region: CASSEGTGRGPQHF. In DNA, the CDR3 is TGTGCCAGCAGTGAAGGGACAGGGCGGGGGCCCCAGCATTTT.

The chain recombines TRBV12-3 or TRBV12-4 with TRBJ2-7; no clear D. V was trimmed by 3 bases and J by 0 bases, leaving 3 bases between them. This CDR3 has 12 residues. The CDR3 sequence is CASSFDSYEQYF. CDR3 bases: TGTGCCAGCAGTTTCGACTCCTACGAGCAGTACTTC.

V gene TRBV5-6 combines with J gene TRBJ1-6; D gene ambiguous. The V and J ends lost 4 bases and 8 bases respectively, with 16 bases between them. Germline V gene data show CDR1 as SGHDT and CDR2 as YYEEEE. The CDR3 runs 15 residues. CDR3 amino acids: CASSRRAGWDSPLHF. The CDR3 nucleotides are TGTGCCAGCAGCCGCCGTGCGGGGTGGGATTCACCCCTCCACTTT.

This sequence joins TRBV5-6 and TRBJ2-7; no reliable D call. The germline V gene encodes CDR1 SGHDT and CDR2 YYEEEE. CDR3 length equals 13 residues. Trimming removed 4 bases at V and 2 bases at J, with 10 bases between. DNA for the CDR3: TGTGCCAGCAGCCCGTCGCTTGCCTACGAGCAGTACTTC. Translated: CASSPSLAYEQYF.

The V gene is TRBV29-1, the J gene TRBJ1-1; 9 bases fit TRBD1. J lost 0 bases, V lost 6 bases, and 5 bases had no gene match. Germline loops: CDR1 SQVTM, CDR2 ANQGSEA. This CDR3 has 14 residues. The CDR3 is CSVQQGALNTEAFF. CDR3 coding DNA: TGCAGCGTACAACAGGGGGCCCTGAACACTGAAGCTTTCTTT.

J is TRBJ2-3 and V is TRBV5-4, with D unclear. Trimming removed 7 bases at V and 5 bases at J, with 14 bases between. This CDR3 has 13 residues. Germline lookup yields CDR1 SGHNT and CDR2 YYREEE (reference sequence). In DNA form, the CDR3 reads TGTGCCAGCGCAGAAGCATTCAGAGATACGCAGTATTTT. Translating gives CASAEAFRDTQYF.

The chain couples TRBV5-1 to TRBJ1-2; D is possibly TRBD1 (6 bases). The germline V and J ends were trimmed by 0 bases and 7 bases, with 7 bases remaining between them. The length of the CDR3 is 12 residues. The germline V gene encodes CDR1 SGHRS and CDR2 YFSETQ. The CDR3 region is CASSLEQGGYTF. CDR3 coding DNA: TGCGCCAGCAGCTTGGAACAGGGTGGCTACACCTTC.

This chain uses TRBV5-4 with TRBJ1-3; 8 bases fit TRBD1. Germline V lookup: CDR1 SGHNT, CDR2 YYREEE (reference sequence). The CDR3 contains 11 residues. V was clipped by 7 bases and J by 7 bases; unmatched bases: 1. The CDR3, as DNA: TGTGCCAGCGGACAGGGTAACACCATATATTTT. Protein: CASGQGNTIYF.

The chain employs TRBV11-1 and TRBJ2-3; no firm D call. V lost 5 bases and J 3 bases, leaving 6 bases between the germline ends. This CDR3 spans 12 amino acids. Per germline, CDR1 SGHAT and CDR2 FQDESV (reference sequence). The CDR3, as DNA: TGTGCCAGCAGCCCTAAGACAGATACGCAGTATTTT. This translates into CASSPKTDTQYF.

The rearrangement links TRBV5-1 to TRBJ2-7, with 8 bases lining up with TRBD1. The CDR3 totals 15 residues. V shed 1 base and J 3 bases; nucleotides not matched to a gene: 6. Germline CDR1 and CDR2: SGHRS and YFSETQ. CDR3 DNA sequence: TGCGCCAGCAGCTTGATCCAGGGGGCGGACTACGAGCAGTACTTC. Amino acid sequence: CASSLIQGADYEQYF.

This chain uses TRBV5-1 with TRBJ2-7; TRBD1 aligns across 8 bases. J was trimmed by 6 bases and V by 0 bases; bases with no gene match: 2. Germline loops: CDR1 SGHRS, CDR2 YFSETQ. This CDR3 comprises 13 residues. The CDR3 sequence: CASSLGDRSEQYF. CDR3 coding DNA: TGCGCCAGCAGCTTGGGGGACAGGAGCGAGCAGTACTTC.

The chain employs TRBV28 and TRBJ1-1; weak D call: TRBD1 (5 bases). Germline CDR1 reads MDHEN; CDR2 reads SYDVKM. The germline V and J ends were trimmed by 5 bases and 0 bases, with 10 bases remaining between them. This CDR3 contains 14 residues. The CDR3: CASSPGAMNTEAFF. In DNA, the CDR3 is TGTGCCAGCAGTCCCGGGGCCATGAACACTGAAGCTTTCTTT. Supplemented by reference TRBV28 and TRBJ1-1, the full variable domain reads DVKVTQSSRYLVKRTGEKVFLECVQDMDHENMFWYRQDPGLGLRLIYFSYDVKMKEKGDIPEGYSVSREKKERFSLILESASTNQTSMYLCASSPGAMNTEAFFGQGTRLTVV.

With respect to this clone: Other DNA sequences in this sample translate to the same CDR3. The chain recombines TRBV14 with TRBJ1-1; D is undetermined. The germline V gene has CDR1 SGHDN and CDR2 FVKESK. The CDR3 contains 14 residues. Trimming shortened V by 0 bases and J by 1 base, and 6 bases separated the two germline ends. The CDR3 region is CASSQDSGNTEAFF. CDR3 nucleotide sequence: TGTGCCAGCAGCCAAGATTCCGGGAACACTGAAGCTTTCTTT. Drawing the rest from reference TRBV14 and TRBJ1-1, the complete variable domain is EAGVTQFPSHSVIEKGQTVTLRCDPISGHDNLYWYRRVMGKEIKFLLHFVKESKQDESGMPNNRFLAERTGGTYSTLKVQPAELEDSGVYFCASSQDSGNTEAFFGQGTRLTVV.

The sample holds a few counts of this clone. V is TRBV30 and J is TRBJ1-4; perhaps TRBD1 as D (6 bases). Germline CDR1 and CDR2: GTSNPN and SVGIG (reference sequence). This CDR3 is built from 15 residues. V shed 8 bases and J shed 7 bases, with 23 bases lying between them. As DNA, the CDR3 is TGTGCCACTGAAACACAGGGACTTCAAGGTGAAAAACTGTTTTTT. Translation: CATETQGLQGEKLFF.